In its sample, the clone carrying this T cell receptor (beta chain) was seen a few times. This record belongs to a study of cytomegalovirus exposure and HLA in healthy donors. Data came from immunoSEQ multiplex PCR; TCRdb stores just in-frame clones and leaves some out. The sample includes some 200,000 clones, around nine tenths of them seen just once. The specimen sequenced was PBMCs. This receptor was taken from a woman aged 18 to 35 in good health and CMV-seronegative.

CDR3 in amino acids: CASRDRFLNYGYTF. The CDR3, as DNA: TGTGCCAGCAGAGACAGGTTCCTTAACTATGGCTACACCTTC. The rearrangement links TRBV28 to TRBJ1-2; a weak D match, TRBD1 (6 bases). The V and J ends lost 6 bases and 1 base respectively, with 12 bases between them. Germline lookup yields CDR1 MDHEN and CDR2 SYDVKM. CDR3 length: 14 amino acids.